What follows are 31 T cell receptor beta chains derived from one specimen sequenced in a study of preoperative IRX-2 immunotherapy in early breast cancer (dated by TCRdb to the late 2010s). The treatment or condition label, as the study defines it: preoperative locoregional IRX-2 cytokine immunotherapy. Library method: the immunoSEQ multiplex PCR assay. TCRdb limited this immuneACCESS table to in-frame rearrangements with V and J called. A share of clones is missing; checked studies link under half to unresolved V genes, and the rest is unexplained. The sample records fewer than 25,000 clones, 70% to 90% of which are singletons. Under 30% of the sample is taken by the ten largest. The source material was tumor tissue, sampled after IRX-2 immunotherapy. The receptors were gathered from a human donor with breast cancer.

The chain combines TRBV15 with TRBJ2-1; tentative D call: TRBD1 (6 bases). Germline values: CDR1 LNHNV, CDR2 YYDKDF (reference sequence). The CDR3 has 15 amino acids. Trimming took 5 bases from V and 5 from J, leaving 16 bases between them. CDR3 bases: TGTGCCACCAGCCACTTACAGGGATGGGACAATGAGCAGTTCTTC. This translates into CATSHLQGWDNEQFF.

In this sample, this clone turned up once. The V call is TRBV7-8, the J call TRBJ1-1, with D unresolved. The CDR3 is 14 residues long. Germline values: CDR1 SGHVS, CDR2 FQNEAQ. Deletions cut 1 base from V and 1 base from J, with 7 bases between. CDR3 residues: CASSLEVQNTEAFF. CDR3 nucleotides: TGTGCCAGCAGCTTAGAGGTTCAGAACACTGAAGCTTTCTTT.

The chain carries TRBV11-3 and TRBJ1-2, with TRBD1 matching 9 bases. Germline values: CDR1 SGHNT, CDR2 YENEEA. With 6 bases clipped from V and 8 bases from J, the junction kept 4 bases outside the gene matches. This CDR3 region has 12 residues. CDR3 DNA sequence: TGTGCCAGCAGACGGACAGGGGAAGGCTACACCTTC. It encodes CASRRTGEGYTF.

The chain is built from TRBV4-1 and TRBJ2-5, with D unclear. Germline CDR1 reads MGHRA; CDR2 reads YSYEKL. V was shortened by 0 bases and J by 10 bases, with 15 bases between the two germline ends. This CDR3 spans 14 amino acids. The CDR3 protein is CASSQEYAGSGQYF. The CDR3, as DNA: TGCGCCAGCAGCCAAGAATACGCAGGATCAGGCCAGTACTTC.

J is TRBJ2-2 and V is TRBV2, with D unresolved. Germline loops: CDR1 SNHLY, CDR2 FYNNEI. Deletions cut 2 bases from V and 2 bases from J, with 9 bases between. This CDR3 comprises 15 residues. CDR3 coding DNA: TGTGCCAGCAGTGAAACGACATCCAACACCGGGGAGCTGTTTTTT. It specifies CASSETTSNTGELFF.

The CDR3 loop reads CASSQPQSRANTIYF. The CDR3 coding sequence is TGTGCCAGCAGCCAACCGCAGAGTAGGGCAAACACCATATATTTT. The chain has TRBV4-2 and TRBJ1-3; D is ambiguous. The V gene lost 2 bases and the J gene lost 6 bases, with 14 bases spanning the gap. CDR3 size: 15 residues. From germline, CDR1 is LGHNA and CDR2 YNFKEQ.

The V gene is TRBV27, the J gene TRBJ1-6; D might be TRBD1 (5 bases). Trimming took off 6 bases at V and 7 bases at J, with 10 bases between the two ends. Germline V gene data show CDR1 as MNHEY and CDR2 as SMNVEV (reference sequence). This CDR3 is built from 13 residues. The CDR3: CASSRVPNSPLHF. Here the CDR3 DNA reads TGTGCCAGCAGCAGGGTACCGAATTCACCCCTCCACTTT.

This rearrangement joins TRBV28 to TRBJ1-1; D ambiguous. The V end lost 1 base, the J end lost 0 bases, and 6 bases lay between the germline ends. In germline, CDR1 is MDHEN, CDR2 SYDVKM. CDR3 length: 14 amino acids. CDR3 amino acids: CASSLLRVNTEAFF. The CDR3 nucleotides read TGTGCCAGCAGTTTATTACGGGTGAACACTGAAGCTTTCTTT. The complete variable domain, with remaining parts taken from reference TRBV28 and TRBJ1-1, reads DVKVTQSSRYLVKRTGEKVFLECVQDMDHENMFWYRQDPGLGLRLIYFSYDVKMKEKGDIPEGYSVSREKKERFSLILESASTNQTSMYLCASSLLRVNTEAFFGQGTRLTVV.

This chain joins TRBV6-6 and TRBJ1-1, with D unresolved. The CDR3 covers 13 residues. Looked up from germline, CDR1 is MNHNY and CDR2 is SVGAGI (reference sequence). V lost 2 bases and J 1 base, leaving 5 bases between the germline ends. CDR3 amino acids: CASSYPGNTEAFF. CDR3 nucleotide sequence: TGTGCCAGCAGTTACCCGGGGAACACTGAAGCTTTCTTT.

The CDR3 loop is CAFPARNYGYTF. The CDR3 DNA is TGTGCCTTCCCCGCGCGAAACTATGGCTACACCTTC. This sequence joins TRBV30 and TRBJ1-2; no clear D. Trimming left V 7 bases short and J 2 bases short, with 11 bases between. The CDR3 spans 12 residues. CDR1 GTSNPN and CDR2 SVGIG come from the germline V gene (reference sequence).

The V gene is TRBV10-2, the J gene TRBJ1-2; D unresolved. Germline V lookup: CDR1 WSHSY, CDR2 SAAADI. Trimming stripped 3 bases from V and 0 bases from J, with 5 bases between. CDR3 length: 13 amino acids. The CDR3 nucleotides are TGCGCCAGCAGTGATGGGACTAACTATGGCTACACCTTC. It specifies CASSDGTNYGYTF.

The gene calls are TRBV9 and TRBJ2-5; a weak D match, TRBD1 (6 bases). Trimming took 4 bases from V and 2 from J, leaving 12 bases between them. Per the germline V gene, CDR1 is SGDLS and CDR2 is YYNGEE. The CDR3 is made up of 14 amino acids. The CDR3 region is CASSNTGTQETQYF. The CDR3, as DNA: TGTGCCAGCAGCAATACCGGGACACAAGAGACCCAGTACTTC.

The rearrangement links TRBV5-1 to TRBJ1-1, with 9 positions matching TRBD1. Germline V gives CDR1 SGHRS, CDR2 YFSETQ. Losses at the gene ends were 4 bases for V and 6 bases for J; bases not matched to a gene: 7. This CDR3 contains 14 residues. CDR3 loop: CASSPQGAGAEAFF. CDR3 bases: TGCGCCAGCAGCCCACAGGGGGCGGGAGCTGAAGCTTTCTTT.

J is TRBJ1-4 and V is TRBV19, with D perhaps TRBD1 (5 bases). The germline CDR1 and CDR2 sequences are LNHDA and SQIVND (reference sequence). V lost 5 bases, J lost 7 bases, and 14 bases lay in between. The CDR3 totals 14 residues. As DNA, the CDR3 is TGTGCCAGTAGTCAGGACGGGGGAACTGAAAAACTGTTTTTT. It yields the protein CASSQDGGTEKLFF.

The chain employs TRBV5-1 and TRBJ2-1; TRBD1 agrees at 8 bases. The V and J ends lost 4 bases and 9 bases, in that order; junction bases with no gene match: 3. CDR1 SGHRS and CDR2 YFSETQ come from the germline V gene. The CDR3 loop spans 12 amino acids. In nucleotides, the CDR3 is TGCGCCAGCAGCCGACAGGGGTTTGAGCAGTTCTTC. Translation gives CASSRQGFEQFF.

The genes are TRBV27 and TRBJ1-2; 10 positions agree with TRBD1. Germline loops: CDR1 MNHEY, CDR2 SMNVEV (reference sequence). CDR3 length: 17 amino acids. V lost 0 bases and J lost 2; bases outside the gene matches: 6. CDR3: CASSLSKGTGANYGYTF. CDR3 nucleotides: TGTGCCAGCAGTTTATCGAAGGGGACAGGGGCGAACTATGGCTACACCTTC.

The J gene is TRBJ2-1, the V gene TRBV29-1; 12 bases line up with TRBD2. Unmatched junction bases numbered 3, after V lost 4 bases and J lost 8 bases. The CDR3 is made up of 13 amino acids. Germline lookup yields CDR1 SQVTM and CDR2 ANQGSEA. CDR3 coding DNA: TGCAGCGTTGGCCGACTAGCGGGAGATGAGCAGTTCTTC. Translated, it gives CSVGRLAGDEQFF.

The chain carries TRBV4-1 and TRBJ1-6; 10 bases match TRBD1. CDR3 size: 20 residues. The V segment lost 1 base and the J segment 4 bases; nucleotides outside the gene matches: 13. Germline-derived CDR1 and CDR2 are MGHRA and YSYEKL. This chain's CDR3 is CASSQVRDRGLSRYNSPLHF. CDR3 sequence (DNA): TGCGCCAGCAGCCAAGTTCGGGACAGGGGACTATCCCGATATAATTCACCCCTCCACTTT.

V gene TRBV5-1 combines with J gene TRBJ2-7; D is perhaps TRBD1 or TRBD2 (5 bases each). CDR3 length equals 12 residues. CDR1 is SGHRS and CDR2 is YFSETQ in the germline V gene. Trimming took 0 bases from V and 7 from J, leaving 8 bases between them. The CDR3 DNA reads TGCGCCAGCAGCTTGGGGGGCGGGGAGCAGTACGTC. This encodes CASSLGGGEQYV.

V is TRBV7-9 and J is TRBJ2-5; TRBD2 is a possible D gene (6 bases). This CDR3 contains 14 residues. Per germline, CDR1 SEHNR and CDR2 FQNEAQ (reference sequence). V dropped 5 bases and J dropped 5 bases, with 15 bases sitting between them. For the CDR3, the DNA is TGTGCCAGCAGCCGTACAGACCGGGAGGAGACCCAGTACTTC. Translated, it gives CASSRTDREETQYF.

The chain combines TRBV5-5 with TRBJ2-7; TRBD1 or TRBD2 may be the D gene (7 bases each). V lost 0 bases and J 7 bases, leaving 14 bases between the germline ends. This CDR3 has 14 amino acids. CDR1 and CDR2 (germline): SGHKS, YYEKEE (reference sequence). CDR3 coding DNA: TGTGCCAGCAGCTTGGTAGCAGGGGGGGTGGAGCAGTACTTC. Encoded protein: CASSLVAGGVEQYF.

The chain carries TRBV7-2 and TRBJ2-5; weak D call: TRBD2 (7 bases). Germline V lookup: CDR1 SGHTA, CDR2 FQGNSA. V dropped 0 bases and J dropped 6 bases, with 11 bases sitting between them. There are 14 residues in the CDR3. In DNA, the CDR3 is TGTGCCAGCAGCTTAGCGGGGGGGCCGAAGACCCAGTACTTC. Its translation: CASSLAGGPKTQYF. Full variable domain (remainder filled in from reference TRBV7-2 and TRBJ2-5): GAGVSQSPSNKVTEKGKDVELRCDPISGHTALYWYRQSLGQGLEFLIYFQGNSAPDKSGLPSDRFSAERTGGSVSTLTIQRTQQEDSAVYLCASSLAGGPKTQYFGPGTRLLVL.

The genes are TRBV5-1 and TRBJ2-1; 9 bases fit TRBD2. Looked up from germline, CDR1 is SGHRS and CDR2 is YFSETQ. CDR3 length: 16 residues. After removal of 0 bases from V and 8 bases from J, the junction contained 9 bases not matched to a gene. The CDR3 loop is CASSLGWRGGRHEQFF. CDR3 coding DNA: TGCGCCAGCAGCTTGGGGTGGCGGGGGGGCCGGCATGAGCAGTTCTTC.

The chain links TRBV4-2 to TRBJ2-3; D is undetermined. This CDR3 contains 14 residues. The V gene's germline CDR1 is LGHNA and CDR2 YNFKEQ. The V and J ends lost 0 bases and 4 bases respectively, with 8 bases between them. CDR3 in amino acids: CASSQDSAPDTQYF. CDR3 DNA: TGTGCCAGCAGCCAAGATTCGGCACCAGATACGCAGTATTTT.

The chain couples TRBV5-1 to TRBJ1-1; no firm D call. The ends were cut back, 1 base at V and 1 base at J, with 5 bases in the middle. Germline-derived CDR1 and CDR2 are SGHRS and YFSETQ. The CDR3 totals 13 residues. The DNA of the CDR3 is TGCGCCAGCAGCTTGCCGGAGAACACTGAAGCTTTCTTT. It encodes CASSLPENTEAFF.

The chain links TRBV5-5 to TRBJ1-5; 7 positions match TRBD1. Germline V gene lookup returns CDR1 SGHKS and CDR2 YYEKEE (reference sequence). CDR3 length equals 14 residues. The trim removed 3 bases at V and 4 bases at J, leaving 4 bases unmatched. CDR3 bases: TGTGCCAGCAGCTACGGGACAGCTAATCAGCCCCAGCATTTT. This codes for CASSYGTANQPQHF.

The rearrangement uses TRBV28 and TRBJ1-2; 8 bases are shared with TRBD1. Germline-derived CDR1 and CDR2 are MDHEN and SYDVKM. The CDR3 has 15 residues. J gave up 2 bases and V 5 bases, and 7 bases lay outside the gene matches. DNA of the CDR3: TGTGCCAGCAGTCCGGGGGGACAGGCCAACTATGGCTACACCTTC. It codes for CASSPGGQANYGYTF.

This chain links TRBV7-6 with TRBJ1-1, with D possibly TRBD1 on 5 matching bases. The germline gives CDR1 SGHVS, CDR2 FNYEAQ. V lost 6 bases and J lost 1, with 12 bases in between. The CDR3 spans 14 residues. The CDR3 DNA reads as TGTGCCAGCAGTTTGGACACTCCGAACACTGAAGCTTTCTTT. The encoded protein is CASSLDTPNTEAFF.

The chain couples TRBV11-2 to TRBJ2-7, with 7 bases lining up with TRBD1. V was pared by 3 bases and J by 5 bases, with 4 bases of the junction left unmatched. Germline lookup yields CDR1 SGHAT and CDR2 FQNNGV. The CDR3 has 13 residues. The CDR3 loop reads CASSFNQGDEQYV. CDR3 nucleotide sequence: TGTGCCAGCAGCTTCAACCAGGGGGACGAGCAGTACGTC.

This chain connects TRBV27 to TRBJ1-1; 7 bases line up with TRBD1. Looked up from germline, CDR1 is MNHEY and CDR2 is SMNVEV (reference sequence). The CDR3 is 12 amino acids. V was clipped by 7 bases and J by 6 bases; unmatched bases: 5. The CDR3 loop is CASTTGVSEAFF. CDR3 sequence (DNA): TGTGCCAGCACCACAGGGGTATCTGAAGCTTTCTTT.

The gene calls are TRBV30 and TRBJ1-1, with 8 bases fitting TRBD1. The CDR3 length is 15 residues. The germline V gene encodes CDR1 GTSNPN and CDR2 SVGIG (reference sequence). Germline trimming cut 3 bases from V and 0 bases from J; bases unmatched to any gene: 6. The CDR3 DNA sequence: TGTGCCTGGAGCCACCCGGGACAGGTGAACACTGAAGCTTTCTTT. This gives the protein CAWSHPGQVNTEAFF.